The source of this T cell receptor (beta chain) is a study of beta chain features in type 1 diabetes. The CDR3 spans 14 residues. Germline V gene sequence: CDR1 GTSNPN, CDR2 SVGIG (reference sequence). V lost 3 bases, J lost 1 base, and 2 bases stayed unmatched. Turning to this clone: Its antigen remains unidentified.

Regarding the study as a whole: A potential PCR bias toward shorter templates would be equal in patient and control samples.

On average, the one heparinised blood draw given by each donor was approximately 0.12 L. Central memory, naive, regulatory and stem cell-like memory CD4+ cells were sorted by CD45RO/CCR7/CD25/CD127/CD95/CD27. Expressed TCRB transcripts were sequenced after all isolated RNA was converted to cDNA. The data were produced by immunoSEQ multiplex PCR, yet TCRdb's version contains in-frame clones alone and is incomplete. The sample carries more than 120,000 clones, less than 11% recorded once. This TCR came from a man between 18 and 35 years old in good health. Sequenced sample: naive CD4+ T cells from blood. The V gene is TRBV30, the J gene TRBJ2-3; 9 positions match TRBD2. The CDR3 sequence is CAWRLAGGTDTQYF. Written as DNA, the CDR3 is TGTGCCTGGAGATTAGCGGGGGGCACAGATACGCAGTATTTT.